The 2 T cell receptor beta chains in this list originate from one sample, sequenced in a study of cytomegalovirus exposure and HLA in healthy donors. The PCR made use of 60 Vbeta and 13 Jbeta primers. Sequenced by immunoSEQ multiplex PCR; TCRdb stores in-frame clones only, minus some. The sample yields approximately 150,000 clones, roughly 81% seen once. What was sequenced was PBMCs. Receptors were obtained from a female donor in good health and CMV-seronegative.

This clone was found a few times. The V call is TRBV5-4, the J call TRBJ1-1; the D gene is possibly TRBD1 (6 bases). The CDR3 spans 12 residues. Germline V CDR1 and CDR2: SGHNT, YYREEE (reference sequence). V lost 3 bases and J 7 bases, leaving 10 bases between the germline ends. Here the CDR3 reads CASSWGLSEAFF. The CDR3 DNA follows: TGTGCCAGCAGCTGGGGGCTTAGTGAAGCTTTCTTT.

The V gene is TRBV11-2, the J gene TRBJ2-5; maybe TRBD2 (6 bases). V was shortened by 1 base and J by 2 bases, with 11 bases between the two germline ends. Germline V CDR1 and CDR2: SGHAT, FQNNGV. This CDR3 contains 15 residues. The DNA for the CDR3 is TGTGCCAGCAGCTTAGTGACGGGAGCTCAAGAGACCCAGTACTTC. As protein: CASSLVTGAQETQYF.